These 9 T cell receptor beta chains originate from one sample sequenced in a study of T cell responses to AZD1222 COVID-19 vaccine. Only in-frame clones appear in the TCRdb table, and some are missing; sequencing was by immunoSEQ multiplex PCR. The sample has 140,000 to 150,000 clones; 75% to 90% are singletons. This sample comprised peripheral blood, obtained on day 0 of MenACWY control vaccination. These receptors all come from an adult in good health.

The V and J genes are TRBV15 and TRBJ2-1, with TRBD2 as a possible D gene (6 bases). Germline V gene lookup returns CDR1 LNHNV and CDR2 YYDKDF (reference sequence). This CDR3 spans 15 amino acids. V dropped 0 bases and J dropped 16 bases, with 22 bases sitting between them. The CDR3 DNA sequence: TGTGCCACCAGCAGAGATCCCATGGGGGGACCGGTGAGTTTCTTC. Protein product: CATSRDPMGGPVSFF.

This clone came up once. The chain links TRBV5-4 to TRBJ2-5; D not certain. The V gene's germline CDR1 is SGHNT and CDR2 YYREEE (reference sequence). Trimming shortened V by 6 bases and J by 1 base, and 10 bases separated the two germline ends. The CDR3 consists of 13 residues. The CDR3 DNA reads TGTGCCAGCACCCGGGCTAGCCAAGAGACCCAGTACTTC. Residues: CASTRASQETQYF. The whole variable domain, remainder taken from reference TRBV5-4 and TRBJ2-5, is ETGVTQSPTHLIKTRGQQVTLRCSSQSGHNTVSWYQQALGQGPQFIFQYYREEENGRGNFPPRFSGLQFPNYSSELNVNALELDDSALYLCASTRASQETQYFGPGTRLLVL.

V gene TRBV19 combines with J gene TRBJ1-1, with 11 bases matching TRBD1. V lost 5 bases and J lost 1; bases outside the gene matches: 6. Germline-derived CDR1 and CDR2 are LNHDA and SQIVND (reference sequence). This CDR3 comprises 16 residues. The CDR3 nucleotides are TGTGCCAGTAGTCCGGACAGGGGGCGAGGGAACACTGAAGCTTTCTTT. It is translated as CASSPDRGRGNTEAFF. Variable domain in full (rest from reference TRBV19 and TRBJ1-1): DGGITQSPKYLFRKEGQNVTLSCEQNLNHDAMYWYRQDPGQGLRLIYYSQIVNDFQKGDIAEGYSVSREKKESFPLTVTSAQKNPTAFYLCASSPDRGRGNTEAFFGQGTRLTVV.

V gene TRBV3-1 (or the pseudogene TRBV3-2) combines with J gene TRBJ2-5; TRBD2 matches 9 bases. CDR3 length: 17 residues. In germline, CDR1 is LGHDT, CDR2 YNNKEL (reference sequence). J was trimmed by 5 bases and V by 0 bases; bases with no gene match: 10. This chain's CDR3 is CASSQDLASGEVETQYF. Written as DNA, the CDR3 is TGTGCCAGCAGCCAAGATCTCGCTAGCGGGGAGGTCGAGACCCAGTACTTC.

This chain links TRBV6-5 with TRBJ1-2; no reliable D call. Germline lookup yields CDR1 MNHEY and CDR2 SVGAGI. This CDR3 is 12 amino acids long. The V end was cut by 3 bases, the J end by 8 bases, with 10 bases between. The CDR3 nucleotides are TGTGCCAGCAGTTATGAGGATTTAGGCTACACCTTC. This sequence encodes CASSYEDLGYTF.

The chain recombines TRBV7-2 with TRBJ2-3, with D possibly matching TRBD2 (6 bases). Germline-derived CDR1 and CDR2 are SGHTA and FQGNSA. CDR3 size: 17 residues. V shed 5 bases and J shed 1 base, with 19 bases lying between them. The CDR3 nucleotides read TGTGCCAGCAGCCCAGGCGGGGTGGGACGGGGCACAGATACGCAGTATTTT. Translating it yields CASSPGGVGRGTDTQYF.

The chain combines TRBV24-1 with TRBJ2-1, with a tentative D call TRBD2 (5 bases). Germline V gene sequence: CDR1 KGHDR, CDR2 SFDVKD. The V end was cut by 9 bases, the J end by 7 bases, with 9 bases between. The CDR3 extends over 11 amino acids. CDR3 in DNA: TGTGCCACCTCGAGAGGGAATGAGCAGTTCTTC. This codes for CATSRGNEQFF.

The CDR3 region has the DNA TGTGCCTGGAGTGTCCGGGGGGGTCTAGGGCTTCAAGAGACCCAGTACTTC. This encodes CAWSVRGGLGLQETQYF. The genes are TRBV30 and TRBJ2-5; 8 bases match TRBD2. The CDR3 runs 17 residues. Germline V gives CDR1 GTSNPN, CDR2 SVGIG (reference sequence). V gave up 0 bases and J gave up 2 bases; unmatched junction bases: 11.

The chain uses TRBV21-1 and TRBJ2-3; TRBD2 is the table's D call and was not checked against the DNA. TRBV21-1 is marked as a pseudogene. The CDR3 sequence is 20 residues long. CDR3 loop: CASSKDEQTAPGLTTDTQYF. CDR3 sequence (DNA): TGTGCCAGCAGCAAAGACGAACAGACTGCACCGGGACTTACCACAGATACGCAGTATTTT.